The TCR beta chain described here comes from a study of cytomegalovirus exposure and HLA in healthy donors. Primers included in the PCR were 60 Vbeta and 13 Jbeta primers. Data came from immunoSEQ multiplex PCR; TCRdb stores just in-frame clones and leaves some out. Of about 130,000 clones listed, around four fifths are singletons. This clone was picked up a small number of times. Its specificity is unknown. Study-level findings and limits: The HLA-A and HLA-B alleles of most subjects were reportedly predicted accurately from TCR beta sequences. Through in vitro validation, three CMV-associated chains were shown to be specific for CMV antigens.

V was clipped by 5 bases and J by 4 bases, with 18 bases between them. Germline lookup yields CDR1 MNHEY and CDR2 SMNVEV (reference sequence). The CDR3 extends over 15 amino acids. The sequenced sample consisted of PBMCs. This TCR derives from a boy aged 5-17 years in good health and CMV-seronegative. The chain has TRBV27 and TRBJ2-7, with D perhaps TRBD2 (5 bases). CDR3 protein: CASSRDAGGLYEQYF. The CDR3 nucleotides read TGTGCCAGCAGTCGCGACGCGGGCGGATTATACGAGCAGTACTTC.